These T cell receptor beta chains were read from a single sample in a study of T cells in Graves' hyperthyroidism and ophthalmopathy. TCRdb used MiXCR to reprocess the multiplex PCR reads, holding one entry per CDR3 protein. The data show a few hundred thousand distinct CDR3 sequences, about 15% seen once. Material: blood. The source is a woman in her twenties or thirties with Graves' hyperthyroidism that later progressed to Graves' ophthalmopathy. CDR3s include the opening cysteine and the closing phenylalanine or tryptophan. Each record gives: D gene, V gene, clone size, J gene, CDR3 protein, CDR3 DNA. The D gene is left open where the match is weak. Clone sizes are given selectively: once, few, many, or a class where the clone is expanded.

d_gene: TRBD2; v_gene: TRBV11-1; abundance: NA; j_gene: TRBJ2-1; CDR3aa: CASSPRLAGESTNEQFF; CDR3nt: TGTGCCAGCAGCCCTCGACTAGCGGGAGAGTCTACCAATGAGCAGTTCTTC
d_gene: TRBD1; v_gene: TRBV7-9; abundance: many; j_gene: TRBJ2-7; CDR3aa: CASSSRDRQYEQYF; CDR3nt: TGTGCCAGCAGCTCCCGGGACAGACAATACGAGCAGTACTTC
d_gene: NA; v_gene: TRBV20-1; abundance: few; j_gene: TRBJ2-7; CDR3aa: CSAGLWYEQYF; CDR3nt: TGCAGTGCTGGACTCTGGTACGAGCAGTACTTC
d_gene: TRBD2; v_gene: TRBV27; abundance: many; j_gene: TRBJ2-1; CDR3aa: CASSGGSIEQFF; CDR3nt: TGTGCCAGCAGTGGCGGGAGTATTGAGCAGTTCTTC
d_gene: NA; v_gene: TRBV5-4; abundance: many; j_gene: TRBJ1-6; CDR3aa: CASSLDTSYNSPLHF; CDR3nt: TGTGCCAGCAGCTTGGACACCTCCTATAATTCACCCCTCCACTTT
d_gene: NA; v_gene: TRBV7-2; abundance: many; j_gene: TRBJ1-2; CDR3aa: CASSFGHYGYTF; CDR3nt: TGTGCCAGCAGCTTCGGCCACTATGGCTACACCTTC
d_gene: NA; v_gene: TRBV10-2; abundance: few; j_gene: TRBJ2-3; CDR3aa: CASSESSFFGDTQYF; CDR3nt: TGCGCCAGCAGTGAGTCGAGTTTCTTTGGGGATACGCAGTATTTT
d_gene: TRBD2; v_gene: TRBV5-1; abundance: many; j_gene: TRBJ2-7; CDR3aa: CASSLSRGSSYEQYF; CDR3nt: TGCGCCAGCAGCTTGTCGCGGGGGAGCTCCTACGAGCAGTACTTC
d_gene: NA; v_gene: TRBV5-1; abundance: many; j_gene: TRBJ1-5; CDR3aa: CASSLEQGQPQHF; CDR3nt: TGCGCCAGCAGCTTGGAGCAGGGTCAGCCCCAGCATTTT
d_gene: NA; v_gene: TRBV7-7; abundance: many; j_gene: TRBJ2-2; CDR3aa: CASSLGIGELFF; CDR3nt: TGTGCTAGCAGCTTAGGGATCGGGGAGCTGTTTTTT
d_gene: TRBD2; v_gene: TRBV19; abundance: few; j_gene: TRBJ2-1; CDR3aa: CASSSLTSGRAYNEQFF; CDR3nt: TGTGCCAGTAGTTCCTTGACTAGCGGGAGGGCCTACAATGAGCAGTTCTTC
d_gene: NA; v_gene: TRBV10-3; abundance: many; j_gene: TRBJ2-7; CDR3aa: CAISESGATRYEQYF; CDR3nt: TGTGCCATCAGTGAGTCCGGGGCTACCCGCTACGAGCAGTACTTC
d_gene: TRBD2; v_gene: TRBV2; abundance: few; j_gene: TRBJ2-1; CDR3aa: CASGTSGSYNEQLF; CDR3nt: TGTGCCAGCGGAACTAGCGGTTCCTACAATGAGCAGCTCTTC
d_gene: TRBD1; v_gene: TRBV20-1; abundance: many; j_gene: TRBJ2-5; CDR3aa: CSAGQVQDRAGETQYF; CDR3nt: TGCAGTGCTGGCCAAGTCCAGGACAGGGCCGGAGAGACCCAGTACTTC
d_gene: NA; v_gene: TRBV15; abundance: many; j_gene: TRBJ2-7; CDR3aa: CATSRDLKRDEQYF; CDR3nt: TGTGCCACCAGCAGAGATTTGAAGCGGGACGAGCAGTACTTC
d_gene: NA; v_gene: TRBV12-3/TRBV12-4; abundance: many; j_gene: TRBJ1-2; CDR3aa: CASRGRDYGYTF; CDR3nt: TGTGCCAGCCGGGGGCGCGACTATGGCTACACCTTC
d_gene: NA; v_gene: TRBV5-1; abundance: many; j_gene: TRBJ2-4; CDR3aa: CASSLMESRSAHSGNIQYF; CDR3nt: TGCGCCAGCAGCTTGATGGAAAGTAGAAGCGCCCATTCCGGAAACATTCAGTACTTC
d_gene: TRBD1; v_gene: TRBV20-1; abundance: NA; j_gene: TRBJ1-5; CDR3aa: CSARESGGVQPQHF; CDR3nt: TGCAGTGCTAGAGAGTCAGGGGGCGTCCAGCCCCAGCATTTT
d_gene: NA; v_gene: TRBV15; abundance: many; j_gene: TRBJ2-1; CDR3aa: CATSRLVLEARNEQFF; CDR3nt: TGTGCCACCAGCAGACTCGTTTTAGAGGCCCGCAACGAGCAGTTCTTC
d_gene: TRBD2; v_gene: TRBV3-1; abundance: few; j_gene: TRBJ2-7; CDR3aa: CASSSYRDYRAEQYF; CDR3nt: TGTGCCAGCAGTTCTTACCGGGACTATCGCGCCGAGCAGTACTTC
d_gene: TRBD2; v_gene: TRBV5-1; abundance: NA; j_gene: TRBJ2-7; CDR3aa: CASSSGGPQSYEHYF; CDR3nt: TGCGCCAGCAGCTCGGGGGGACCACAATCCTACGAGCACTACTTC
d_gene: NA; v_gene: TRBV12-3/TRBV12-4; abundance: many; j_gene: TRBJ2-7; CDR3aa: CASSLVLTGSYEQYF; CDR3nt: TGTGCCAGCAGTTTAGTCCTGACAGGTTCCTACGAGCAGTACTTC
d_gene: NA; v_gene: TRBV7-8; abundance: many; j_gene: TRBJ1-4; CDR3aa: CASSLVDGEKLFF; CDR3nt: TGTGCCAGCAGCTTGGTTGACGGCGAAAAACTGTTTTTT
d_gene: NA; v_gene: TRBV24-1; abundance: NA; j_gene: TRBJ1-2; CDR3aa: CATSDEGRGYTF; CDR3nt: TGTGCCACCAGTGATGAGGGCCGAGGCTACACCTTC
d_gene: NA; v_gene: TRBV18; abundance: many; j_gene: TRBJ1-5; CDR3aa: CASSRSELGNQPQHF; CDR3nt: TGTGCCAGCTCACGATCGGAACTTGGGAATCAGCCCCAGCATTTT
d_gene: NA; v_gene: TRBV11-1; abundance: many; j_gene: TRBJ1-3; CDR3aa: CASSFGGRTFGNTIYF; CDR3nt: TGTGCCAGCAGCTTCGGTGGCAGAACCTTCGGAAACACCATATATTTT